The rows below give T cell receptor beta chains drawn from one sample of a study of T-cell memory formation after mild COVID-19. TCRdb fed the 5' RACE reads into MiXCR, producing one record per CDR3 protein. In the table there are approximately 580,000 distinct CDR3 sequences, about a fifth of which are singletons. Sequences were obtained from PBMCs or a T cell subset sorted from them (not recorded which). Receptors originate from an adult woman who had mild COVID-19 (a few samples of this study predate the infection). Cell type and time point are not known. CDR3s include the opening cysteine and the closing phenylalanine or tryptophan. A D gene is named only where the DNA matches it firmly. Size tells how often a clone was seen (once, few, many) or the class of an expanded clone, and some rows leave it out.

V,D,length,size,J,DNA,CDR3
TRBV9,NA,13,many,TRBJ2-1,TGTGCCAGCAGCGACTACCGGGACAATGAGCAGTTCTTC,CASSDYRDNEQFF
TRBV18,TRBD2,16,NA,TRBJ2-1,TGTGCCAGCTCACCCCCACTACTAGCGGGGGCGCATGAGCAGTTCTTC,CASSPPLLAGAHEQFF
TRBV2,NA,14,NA,TRBJ2-2,TGTGCCAGCAGTGTACAAGGCGTCACCGGGGAGCTGTTTTTT,CASSVQGVTGELFF
TRBV4-3,NA,14,NA,TRBJ1-5,TGCGCCAGCAGCCCCACAGAGCGCAATCAGCCCCAGCATTTT,CASSPTERNQPQHF
TRBV21-1,NA,18,few,TRBJ2-3,TGTGCCAGCAGCAAAGTAACTCCCGGGACTAACGGCACAGATACGCAGTATTTT,CASSKVTPGTNGTDTQYF
TRBV6-5,NA,14,NA,TRBJ1-2,TGTGCCAGCAGCCCCTCGGGTAATGGCTATGGCTACACCTTC,CASSPSGNGYGYTF
TRBV5-1,TRBD2,15,few,TRBJ2-1,TGCGCCAGCAGCCACCCCGGGACTAGATCCAATGAGCAGTTCTTC,CASSHPGTRSNEQFF
TRBV7-2,NA,10,few,TRBJ2-2,TGTGCCAGCAGCTTGGTGGAGCTGTTTTTT,CASSLVELFF
TRBV14,TRBD2,18,NA,TRBJ2-1,TGTGCCAGCAGCCAAGATCGGGGTAGCGGGGGACCCTACAATGAGCAGTTCTTC,CASSQDRGSGGPYNEQFF
TRBV11-2,NA,13,NA,TRBJ2-1,TGTGCCAGCAAGGACTACCCTCCCAATGAGCAGTTCTTC,CASKDYPPNEQFF
TRBV4-1,NA,17,NA,TRBJ1-2,TGCGCCAGCAGCCATTCTCGGGTTGGTGAGAGTAACTATGGCTACACCTTC,CASSHSRVGESNYGYTF
TRBV7-9,NA,17,NA,TRBJ2-5,TGTGCCAGCATCACAGAAGGTGTTAGGAGGGCAAGAGAGACCCAGTACTTC,CASITEGVRRARETQYF
TRBV7-9,NA,13,few,TRBJ2-5,TGTGCCCAAGGGGGTACGCGGGCGCAGACCCAGTACTTC,CAQGGTRAQTQYF
TRBV29-1,NA,13,once,TRBJ2-5,TGCAGCGTTGAAGGAGGGATGGCCGAGACCCAGTACTTC,CSVEGGMAETQYF
TRBV5-1,TRBD1,17,NA,TRBJ2-2,TGCGCCAGCACCGGTGGAGGAGACAGGGGAGCCACCGGGGAGCTGTTTTTT,CASTGGGDRGATGELFF
TRBV10-3,NA,14,few,TRBJ2-2,TGTGCCATCAACCGACCCGGATCCACCGGGGAGCTGTTTTTT,CAINRPGSTGELFF
TRBV20-1,TRBD2,16,NA,TRBJ2-3,TGCAGTGCTACCCCGGTTAGCGGGAGAGCCACAGATACGCAGTATTTT,CSATPVSGRATDTQYF
TRBV5-1,TRBD1,18,few,TRBJ1-2,TGCGCCAGCAGCTTCGGCGACAGGGTAACCATGGCTAACTATGGCTACACCTTC,CASSFGDRVTMANYGYTF